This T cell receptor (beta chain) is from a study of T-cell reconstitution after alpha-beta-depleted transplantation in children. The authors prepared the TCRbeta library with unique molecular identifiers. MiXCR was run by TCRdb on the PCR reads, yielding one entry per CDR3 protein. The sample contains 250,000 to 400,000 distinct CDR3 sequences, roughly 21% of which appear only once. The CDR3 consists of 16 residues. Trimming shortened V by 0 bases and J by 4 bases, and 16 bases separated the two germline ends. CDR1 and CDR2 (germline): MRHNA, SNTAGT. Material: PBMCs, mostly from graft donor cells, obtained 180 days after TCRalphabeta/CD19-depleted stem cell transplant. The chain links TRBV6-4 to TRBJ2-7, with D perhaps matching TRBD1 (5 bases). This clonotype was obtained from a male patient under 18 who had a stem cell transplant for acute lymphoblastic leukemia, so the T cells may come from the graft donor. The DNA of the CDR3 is TGTGCCAGCAGTGACTCGAAGGCAGGGCCCTTATACGAGCAGTACTTC. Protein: CASSDSKAGPLYEQYF.